Included here is one T cell receptor (beta chain) sequence, with context. What it recognizes is unknown. The trim removed 3 bases at V and 0 bases at J, leaving 3 bases unmatched. This CDR3 comprises 15 residues. Germline V lookup: CDR1 SGHDT, CDR2 YYEEEE. Use of 60 Vbeta and 13 Jbeta primers characterized the PCR. Assay: immunoSEQ multiplex PCR; the TCRdb copy retains only in-frame clones and omits some. The data contain approximately 110,000 clones, 15% of them seen just once; the ten biggest clones take up roughly 2%. All donors participated as healthy donors of bone marrow. These data belong to a study of cytomegalovirus exposure and HLA in healthy donors. Overall study findings and caveats: With later analysis, a missense DCLRE1C variant became linked to TCR beta V- and J-gene trimming. Researchers reported from a later analysis that most CMV-associated TCR beta chains appeared HLA-restricted. Later on, an analysis tied roughly 17,000 TCR beta sequences to HLA alleles at 0.05 false discovery rate.

J is TRBJ2-3 and V is TRBV5-6, with 8 bases fitting TRBD1. The TCR sequence derives from a woman between 18 and 29 years old in good health and CMV-seronegative. The specimen sequenced was PBMCs. The CDR3 sequence: CASSSDRVSTDTQYF. The CDR3 nucleotides read TGTGCCAGCAGCTCGGACAGGGTGAGCACAGATACGCAGTATTTT.